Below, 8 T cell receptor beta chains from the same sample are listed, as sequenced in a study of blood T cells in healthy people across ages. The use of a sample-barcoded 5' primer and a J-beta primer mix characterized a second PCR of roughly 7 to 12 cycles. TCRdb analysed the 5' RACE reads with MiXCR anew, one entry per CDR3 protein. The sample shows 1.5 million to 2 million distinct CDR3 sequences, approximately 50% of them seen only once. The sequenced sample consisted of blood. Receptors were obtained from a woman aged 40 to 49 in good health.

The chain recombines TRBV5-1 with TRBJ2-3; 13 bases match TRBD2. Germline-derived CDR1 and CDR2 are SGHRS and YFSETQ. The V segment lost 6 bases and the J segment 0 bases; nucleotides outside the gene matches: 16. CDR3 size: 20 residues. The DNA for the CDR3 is TGCGCCAGCAAACCTAAGATTGGGACTAGCGGGACTTCTAGCACAGATACGCAGTATTTT. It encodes CASKPKIGTSGTSSTDTQYF.

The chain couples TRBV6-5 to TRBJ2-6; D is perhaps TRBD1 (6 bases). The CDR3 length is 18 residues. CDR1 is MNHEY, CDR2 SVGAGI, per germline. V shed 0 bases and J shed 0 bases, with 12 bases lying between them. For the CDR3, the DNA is TGTGCCAGCAGTTACTCGCGTACAGGGCCCTCTGGGGCCAACGTCCTGACTTTC. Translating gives CASSYSRTGPSGANVLTF.

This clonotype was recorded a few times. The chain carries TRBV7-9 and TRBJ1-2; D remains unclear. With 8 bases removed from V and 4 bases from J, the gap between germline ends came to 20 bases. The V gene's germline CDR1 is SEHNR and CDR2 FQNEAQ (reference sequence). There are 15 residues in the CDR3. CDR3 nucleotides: TGTGCCAGCTTGGGAGCAGATCCAAGCCTCTATGGCTACACCTTC. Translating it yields CASLGADPSLYGYTF.

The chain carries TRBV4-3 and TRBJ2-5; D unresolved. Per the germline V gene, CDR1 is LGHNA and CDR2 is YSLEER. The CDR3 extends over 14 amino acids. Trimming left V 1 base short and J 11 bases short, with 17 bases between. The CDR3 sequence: CASSQGLRAYGQYF. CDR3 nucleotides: TGCGCCAGCAGCCAAGGTCTAAGGGCCTACGGGCAGTACTTC.

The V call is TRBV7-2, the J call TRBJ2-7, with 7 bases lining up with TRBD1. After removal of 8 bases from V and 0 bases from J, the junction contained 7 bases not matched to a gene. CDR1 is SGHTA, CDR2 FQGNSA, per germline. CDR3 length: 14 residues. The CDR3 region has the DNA TGTGCCAGCGGTTCTGAGGGGGCCTCCTACGAGCAGTACTTC. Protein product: CASGSEGASYEQYF.

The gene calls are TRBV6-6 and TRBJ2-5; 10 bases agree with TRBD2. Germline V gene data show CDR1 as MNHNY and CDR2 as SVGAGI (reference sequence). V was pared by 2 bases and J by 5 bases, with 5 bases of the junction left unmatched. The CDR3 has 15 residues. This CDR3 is CASSYIAGGGETQYF. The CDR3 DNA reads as TGTGCCAGCAGTTACATAGCGGGGGGTGGTGAGACCCAGTACTTC.

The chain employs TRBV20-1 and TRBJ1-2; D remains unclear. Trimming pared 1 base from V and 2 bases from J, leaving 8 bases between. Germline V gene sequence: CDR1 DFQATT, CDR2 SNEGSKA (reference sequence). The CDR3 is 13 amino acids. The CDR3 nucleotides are TGCAGTGCTAGAGTGGCAGCGAACTATGGCTACACCTTC. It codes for CSARVAANYGYTF.

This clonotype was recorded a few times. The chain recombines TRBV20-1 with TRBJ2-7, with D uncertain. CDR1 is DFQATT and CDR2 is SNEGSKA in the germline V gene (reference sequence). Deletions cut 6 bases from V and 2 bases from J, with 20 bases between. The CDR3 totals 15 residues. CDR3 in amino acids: CSAPYGGGGTYEQYF. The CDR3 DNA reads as TGCAGTGCCCCTTATGGTGGCGGTGGAACCTACGAGCAGTACTTC.